The 8 T cell receptor beta chains given below trace back to one sample, sequenced in a study of CD8+ T cells in alopecia areata. The authors extracted RNA and reverse transcribed it into cDNA as the sequencing template. The table came from immunoSEQ multiplex PCR; TCRdb's copy has only in-frame clones and leaves some out. Altogether roughly 150,000 clones are present, around 50% being singletons, with the ten largest covering more than 6.5%. The sequencing input was CD4+ T cells sorted from blood. The receptor source for this set is a human donor with alopecia areata.

This clone turned up a few times. The chain couples TRBV29-1 to TRBJ2-5, with D perhaps TRBD1 (6 bases). The CDR3 loop spans 12 amino acids. V was pared by 3 bases and J by 3 bases, with 8 bases between. The germline gives CDR1 SQVTM, CDR2 ANQGSEA. The CDR3 DNA reads TGCAGCGTTGATCGGACAGAAGAGACCCAGTACTTC. It yields the protein CSVDRTEETQYF.

This chain connects TRBV11-3 to TRBJ2-7; tentative D call: TRBD1 (6 bases). Trimming pared 4 bases from V and 0 bases from J, leaving 10 bases between. Germline CDR1 SGHNT, CDR2 YENEEA. This CDR3 contains 14 residues. CDR3 residues: CASSSTGHSYEQYF. The CDR3 DNA is TGTGCCAGCAGCTCGACAGGACACTCCTACGAGCAGTACTTC.

The CDR3 DNA reads TGTGCCAGCAGAGGGAGCCGGGAGGGACAGTTCTTC. Translating gives CASRGSREGQFF. The chain carries TRBV27 and TRBJ2-1, with TRBD2 identical over 8 bases. J was trimmed by 13 bases and V by 6 bases; bases with no gene match: 8. The CDR3 spans 12 residues. The germline gives CDR1 MNHEY, CDR2 SMNVEV (reference sequence).

CDR3 sequence: CASTPGQGLSGANVLTF. DNA for the CDR3: TGCGCCAGCACCCCAGGACAGGGGTTGTCTGGGGCCAACGTCCTGACTTTC. The V and J genes are TRBV5-1 and TRBJ2-6; 9 positions match TRBD1. Looked up from germline, CDR1 is SGHRS and CDR2 is YFSETQ. The V and J ends lost 6 bases and 1 base, in that order; junction bases with no gene match: 8. The CDR3 loop spans 17 amino acids.

V is TRBV5-1 and J is TRBJ2-5; TRBD2 agrees at 9 bases. This CDR3 region has 14 residues. V trimming: 2 bases; J trimming: 3 bases; junction bases outside the gene matches: 2. Germline-derived CDR1 and CDR2 are SGHRS and YFSETQ. CDR3 residues: CASSLPSGKETQYF. CDR3 DNA sequence: TGCGCCAGCAGCTTACCTAGCGGGAAAGAGACCCAGTACTTC.

The rearrangement uses TRBV5-1 and TRBJ2-7; the match to TRBD1 covers 8 bases. The CDR3 has 14 amino acids. V was pared by 1 base and J by 11 bases, with 11 bases of the junction left unmatched. The V gene's germline CDR1 is SGHRS and CDR2 YFSETQ. The DNA of the CDR3 is TGCGCCAGCAGCTTGTTGGGACAGGACCCAAAGGAGTACTTC. As protein: CASSLLGQDPKEYF.

This clone came up a few times. The chain links TRBV29-1 to TRBJ1-1, with D maybe TRBD1 (5 bases). Per the germline V gene, CDR1 is SQVTM and CDR2 is ANQGSEA. The CDR3 is made up of 13 amino acids. V was cut by 3 bases and J by 5 bases, with 13 bases left in between. CDR3: CSVDPGGWTEAFF. CDR3 DNA sequence: TGCAGCGTTGACCCGGGGGGATGGACTGAAGCTTTCTTT.

This chain uses TRBV9 with TRBJ2-5, with TRBD2 identical over 15 bases. CDR1 is SGDLS, CDR2 YYNGEE, per germline. V lost 3 bases to trimming and J lost 3 bases; unmatched junction nucleotides: 3. The CDR3 sequence is 16 residues long. In DNA form, the CDR3 reads TGTGCCAGCAGCGCGGGACTAGCGGGAGGAGAAGAGACCCAGTACTTC. Translating gives CASSAGLAGGEETQYF.